Each of the 21 T cell receptor beta chains below was sequenced from the same sample in a study of CD8 T cells in ankylosing spondylitis (dated by TCRdb to 2016 to 2017). The method behind the library was 5' RACE. The sequencer was an Illumina HiSeq 2500. Clones were called with MiXCR by TCRdb after fastp trimmed the public reads at Q25, and only in-frame beta chains were retained. Every entry covers one CDR3 protein and lists the most common genes and DNA from its rows. The table for this sample lists 290,000 or so distinct CDR3 sequences; roughly 20% of them were counted only once. Clones ranked in the top ten supply roughly 3.4% of the sample. Specimen: blood, either unsorted or a sorted T cell fraction (not recorded which). Receptors originate from a female donor with ankylosing spondylitis or in good health (not recorded which).

The chain joins TRBV12-3 or TRBV12-4 to TRBJ2-3, with D tentatively TRBD1 (6 bases). The CDR3 is made up of 13 amino acids. The germline V and J ends were trimmed by 3 bases and 4 bases, with 8 bases remaining between them. CDR3 sequence reads: CASSFRGSDTQYF. Written as DNA, the CDR3 is TGTGCCAGCAGTTTCAGGGGTTCAGATACGCAGTATTTT.

CDR3 sequence (DNA): TGTGCCAGCAGGGGGACCGGGACCACCACCGGGGAGCTGTTTTTT. It translates to CASRGTGTTTGELFF. V usage is TRBV25-1 and J usage is TRBJ2-2; D is perhaps TRBD1 or TRBD2 (5 bases each). V shed 6 bases and J shed 4 bases, with 15 bases lying between them. Germline V gives CDR1 MGHDK, CDR2 SYGVNS. This CDR3 is 15 amino acids long.

CDR3 residues: CASSLPARPQYF. The CDR3 DNA is TGTGCCAGCAGTTTACCTGCGAGGCCCCAGTACTTC. This chain uses TRBV12-3 or TRBV12-4 with TRBJ2-5; D unclear. The length of the CDR3 is 12 residues. The V end was cut by 2 bases, the J end by 9 bases, with 10 bases between.

This clonotype has more than one count but fewer than ten. J is TRBJ2-3 and V is TRBV29-1; D may correspond to TRBD1 or TRBD2 (6 bases each). V lost 5 bases and J 0 bases, leaving 15 bases between the germline ends. The CDR3 covers 15 residues. Germline V gene data show CDR1 as SQVTM and CDR2 as ANQGSEA. CDR3 protein: CSVRPPGASTDTQYF. The CDR3, as DNA: TGCAGCGTTCGCCCCCCGGGGGCTAGCACAGATACGCAGTATTTT.

The chain employs TRBV10-3 and TRBJ2-1; D may correspond to TRBD1 or TRBD2 (5 bases each). Germline V gives CDR1 ENHRY, CDR2 SYGVKD. The ends were cut back, 0 bases at V and 3 bases at J, with 12 bases in the middle. CDR3 length equals 16 residues. CDR3 in DNA: TGTGCCATCAGTGAGTCGTTGGGACCGAACTACAATGAGCAGTTCTTC. Translated: CAISESLGPNYNEQFF.

J is TRBJ1-1 and V is TRBV28; D ambiguous. The CDR3 runs 14 residues. V was trimmed by 5 bases and J by 1 base, leaving 11 bases between them. Germline V lookup: CDR1 MDHEN, CDR2 SYDVKM. The CDR3 spells CASSPRPTNTEAFF. The DNA for the CDR3 is TGTGCCAGCAGTCCTCGCCCAACGAACACTGAAGCTTTCTTT. Filled out from reference TRBV28 and TRBJ1-1, the complete variable domain reads DVKVTQSSRYLVKRTGEKVFLECVQDMDHENMFWYRQDPGLGLRLIYFSYDVKMKEKGDIPEGYSVSREKKERFSLILESASTNQTSMYLCASSPRPTNTEAFFGQGTRLTVV.

The chain has TRBV7-9 and TRBJ2-7; 7 nucleotides line up with TRBD2. CDR1 and CDR2 (germline): SEHNR, FQNEAQ (reference sequence). With V trimmed by 6 bases and J by 0 bases, 8 bases remained unmatched. The CDR3 extends over 15 amino acids. Written as DNA, the CDR3 is TGTGCCAGCAGACCCGCTAGCGGAAGCTCCTACGAGCAGTACTTC. It translates to CASRPASGSSYEQYF.

This clonotype was seen a handful of times. The V call is TRBV29-1, the J call TRBJ2-1; D might be TRBD2 (5 bases). Germline V gene sequence: CDR1 SQVTM, CDR2 ANQGSEA. The CDR3 runs to 13 residues. The germline V and J ends were trimmed by 6 bases and 0 bases, with 9 bases remaining between them. The CDR3: CSVHSASYNEQFF. The CDR3 bases are TGCAGCGTGCATAGCGCCTCCTACAATGAGCAGTTCTTC.

This clonotype has a count of ten or more. V and J are TRBV29-1 and TRBJ2-5; 10 bases are a match to TRBD2. CDR1 is SQVTM, CDR2 ANQGSEA, per germline. Trimming took 6 bases from V and 5 from J; bases not matched to a gene: 6. The CDR3 consists of 13 residues. The CDR3 DNA sequence: TGCAGCGTACAACTAGCGGGACTGGAGACCCAGTACTTC. Protein sequence: CSVQLAGLETQYF.

This clonotype was picked up a small number of times. This rearrangement joins TRBV29-1 to TRBJ1-1, with unresolved D. This CDR3 contains 11 residues. V was trimmed by 4 bases and J by 1 base, leaving 4 bases between them. Germline V gene data show CDR1 as SQVTM and CDR2 as ANQGSEA. The chain's CDR3 is CSVAPNTEAFF. The CDR3 region has the DNA TGCAGCGTTGCCCCGAACACTGAAGCTTTCTTT.

This clonotype has just a few counts. The chain couples TRBV20-1 to TRBJ2-1; TRBD2 matches at 10 bases. Germline V gene lookup returns CDR1 DFQATT and CDR2 SNEGSKA (reference sequence). V lost 5 bases, J lost 9 bases, and 10 bases stayed unmatched. The CDR3 is 14 amino acids. CDR3 loop: CSAPRRAGGREQFF. For the CDR3, the DNA is TGCAGTGCTCCCAGGAGAGCGGGAGGGCGTGAGCAGTTCTTC.

The rearrangement joins TRBV7-2 to TRBJ1-1; D unresolved. Deletions cut 5 bases from V and 5 bases from J, with 18 bases between. The CDR3 is 15 residues long. CDR1 SGHTA and CDR2 FQGNSA come from the germline V gene. The CDR3 region is CASSPAGPGLTEAFF. The CDR3 DNA reads as TGTGCCAGCAGCCCTGCTGGACCTGGGCTGACTGAAGCTTTCTTT.

This clonotype was seen repeatedly, ten times or more. V and J are TRBV4-3 and TRBJ2-4, with TRBD1 identical over 8 bases. Trimming removed 1 base from V and 6 bases from J; junction bases left unmatched: 8. This CDR3 has 16 residues. Germline V gene lookup returns CDR1 LGHNA and CDR2 YSLEER. The CDR3 spells CASSQAGDRRLNIQYF. DNA of the CDR3: TGCGCCAGCAGCCAAGCTGGGGACAGGAGATTAAACATTCAGTACTTC.

CDR3 sequence: CSAIDRGNTEAFF. CDR3 DNA sequence: TGCAGTGCTATTGACAGGGGGAACACTGAAGCTTTCTTT. The rearrangement links TRBV20-1 to TRBJ1-1; TRBD1 matches 8 bases. The germline CDR1 and CDR2 sequences are DFQATT and SNEGSKA (reference sequence). The V gene end was trimmed by 4 bases and the J gene end by 1 base; junction bases not matched to a gene: 2. The CDR3 totals 13 residues.

V is TRBV5-1 and J is TRBJ1-3; D gene ambiguous. V was cut by 0 bases and J by 4 bases, with 5 bases left in between. In germline, CDR1 is SGHRS, CDR2 YFSETQ. The CDR3 covers 13 residues. CDR3 nucleotides: TGCGCCAGCAGCTTGGATTTCGGAAACACCATATATTTT. Translated: CASSLDFGNTIYF.

This clonotype was counted many times. The J gene is TRBJ2-5, the V gene TRBV29-1; D not certain. Germline loops: CDR1 SQVTM, CDR2 ANQGSEA. The CDR3 is 11 residues long. Here the CDR3 reads CRVTREETQYF. DNA for the CDR3: TGCAGGGTTACGAGAGAAGAGACCCAGTACTTC.

This chain connects TRBV5-6 to TRBJ2-1; tentative D call: TRBD1 (5 bases). The CDR3 has 11 residues. CDR1 SGHDT and CDR2 YYEEEE come from the germline V gene. V lost 4 bases and J lost 8, with 7 bases in between. CDR3 coding DNA: TGTGCCAGCAGCAGGGGATATGAGCAGTTCTTC. The encoded protein is CASSRGYEQFF. The complete variable domain, with remaining parts taken from reference TRBV5-6 and TRBJ2-1, reads DAGVTQSPTHLIKTRGQQVTLRCSPKSGHDTVSWYQQALGQGPQFIFQYYEEEERQRGNFPDRFSGHQFPNYSSELNVNALLLGDSALYLCASSRGYEQFFGPGTRLTVL.

The chain has TRBV6-1 and TRBJ2-7; 7 bases are shared with TRBD2. Trimming removed 6 bases from V and 2 bases from J; junction bases left unmatched: 7. The germline gives CDR1 MNHNS, CDR2 SASEGT. CDR3 length equals 14 residues. CDR3 bases: TGTGCCAGCAGAACCGGGACTATGACCTACGAGCAGTACTTC. Its protein product is CASRTGTMTYEQYF.

This clonotype appeared many times. This CDR3 is CASSLPSGRYNEQFF. For the CDR3, the DNA is TGTGCCAGCAGTTTACCTAGCGGGCGTTACAATGAGCAGTTCTTC. The genes are TRBV12-3 or TRBV12-4 and TRBJ2-1, with TRBD2 matching 8 bases. The CDR3 is made up of 15 amino acids. V shed 2 bases and J 4 bases; nucleotides not matched to a gene: 4.

This chain uses TRBV29-1 with TRBJ2-1; D is unresolved. Trimming removed 4 bases from V and 7 bases from J, with 23 bases in between. The CDR3 totals 16 residues. Germline CDR1 is SQVTM and CDR2 is ANQGSEA. The CDR3 is CSVAVFSSVQANEQFF. The CDR3 bases are TGCAGCGTTGCCGTTTTTAGCAGTGTACAAGCAAATGAGCAGTTCTTC.

This clonotype was seen a handful of times. The chain links TRBV4-2 to TRBJ2-7; the D gene is possibly TRBD2 (5 bases). The CDR3 runs to 16 residues. V dropped 0 bases and J dropped 5 bases, with 17 bases sitting between them. The germline V gene encodes CDR1 LGHNA and CDR2 YNFKEQ. The CDR3 DNA reads as TGTGCCAGCAGCCAAGACTCCGTACGGGAACGAAACGAGCAGTACTTC. This encodes CASSQDSVRERNEQYF.